This T cell receptor beta chain was identified in a study of beta chain features in type 1 diabetes. Study results and caveats: Among type 1 diabetes patients, VDJ junctions had fewer insertions and more deletions. Shortening that was moderate but significant affected the TCRB CDR3s of Type 1 diabetes patients in all four CD4+ subsets.

The study reverse transcribed the entire isolated RNA, so it sequenced expressed TCRB transcripts. TCRdb's table, derived via immunoSEQ multiplex PCR, lists solely in-frame clones and lacks some. This sample yields more than 250,000 clones, of which 15% are seen a single time; about 0.014% belongs to the top ten. This clone showed up just a few times. Its antigen remains unidentified. This CDR3 has 16 residues. V lost 0 bases, J lost 4 bases, and 4 bases stayed unmatched. The germline CDR1 and CDR2 sequences are MNHEY and SVGAGI. The V call is TRBV6-5, the J call TRBJ2-5; 11 nucleotides match TRBD1. This TCR derives from a man aged 18 to 29 with type 1 diabetes. The sample was naive CD4+ T cells from blood. In DNA form, the CDR3 reads TGTGCCAGCAGTTACTCCGGGACAGGGGGAGGAGAGACCCAGTACTTC. Its protein product is CASSYSGTGGGETQYF.